This TCR beta chain was identified in a study of shared T cell receptors in the human thymus. The assay was immunoSEQ multiplex PCR, and TCRdb's table has in-frame clones only and misses some. The sample holds 600,000 to 900,000 clones, roughly 88% seen once. The CDR3 loop spans 16 amino acids. Germline V gene lookup returns CDR1 LGHNA and CDR2 YNFKEQ. With V trimmed by 4 bases and J by 5 bases, 12 bases remained unmatched. These data were also filed under a second study, of human thymus T cells.

Sample: thymocytes. The J gene is TRBJ2-7, the V gene TRBV4-2, with TRBD1 matching over 9 bases. The TCR was taken from a girl under three years old with a congenital heart defect. The CDR3 sequence: CASSPNRGHARDEQYF. The DNA for the CDR3 is TGTGCCAGCAGCCCCAACAGGGGGCACGCTCGGGACGAGCAGTACTTC.